This T cell receptor beta chain was identified in a study of blood T cells in healthy people across ages. The second PCR ran roughly 6 to 11 cycles with a sample-barcoded 5' primer and J-beta primers. A 12-random-nucleotide template-switch adaptor tagged each cDNA molecule. Per sample, CDR3-containing paired-end reads numbered at least 2.5 million. Using its own MiXCR run on the 5' RACE reads, TCRdb lists one record per CDR3 protein. The sample yields hundreds of thousands of distinct CDR3 sequences, around half seen once. Trimming cost V 0 bases and J 5 bases, with 5 bases left between them. The CDR3 is 13 residues long. Germline assignment: CDR1 KGHSH and CDR2 LQKENI. Healthy Caucasians from Russia aged roughly 6 to 95 served as donors. Whenever a sample was processed, at least 6.5 million PBMCs were isolated.

This clonotype originated in a man at least 80 years old in good health. V gene TRBV18 combines with J gene TRBJ2-4; D not resolved. Sample: blood. CDR3 sequence reads: CASSPPSENIQYF. DNA for the CDR3: TGTGCCAGCTCACCACCCAGCGAAAACATTCAGTACTTC. Variable domain in full (rest from reference TRBV18 and TRBJ2-4): NAGVMQNPRHLVRRRGQEARLRCSPMKGHSHVYWYRQLPEEGLKFMVYLQKENIIDESGMPKERFSAEFPKEGPSILRIQQVVRGDSAAYFCASSPPSENIQYFGAGTRLSVL.